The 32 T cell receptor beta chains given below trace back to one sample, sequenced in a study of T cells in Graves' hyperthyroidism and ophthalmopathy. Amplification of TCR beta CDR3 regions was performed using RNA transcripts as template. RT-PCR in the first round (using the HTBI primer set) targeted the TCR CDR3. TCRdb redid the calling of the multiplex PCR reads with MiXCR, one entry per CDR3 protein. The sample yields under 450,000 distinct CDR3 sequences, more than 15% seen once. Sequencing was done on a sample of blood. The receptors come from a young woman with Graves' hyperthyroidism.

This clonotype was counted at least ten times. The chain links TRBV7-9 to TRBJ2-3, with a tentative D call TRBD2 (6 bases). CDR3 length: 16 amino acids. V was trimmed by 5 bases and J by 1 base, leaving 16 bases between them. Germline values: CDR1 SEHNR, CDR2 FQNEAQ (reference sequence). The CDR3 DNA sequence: TGTGCCAGCAGCCCGGGCGGGAATACAGGCACAGATACGCAGTATTTT. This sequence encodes CASSPGGNTGTDTQYF.

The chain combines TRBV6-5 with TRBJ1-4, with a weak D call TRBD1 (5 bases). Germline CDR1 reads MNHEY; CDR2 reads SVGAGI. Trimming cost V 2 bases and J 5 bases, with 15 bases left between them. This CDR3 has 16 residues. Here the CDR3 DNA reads TGTGCCAGCAGTTACACAAAGGGGCAGCTAAATGAAAAACTGTTTTTT. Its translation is CASSYTKGQLNEKLFF.

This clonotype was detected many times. The CDR3 sequence: CASSLGGTGTETQYF. As DNA, the CDR3 is TGTGCCAGCAGCTTAGGTGGGACAGGGACAGAGACCCAGTACTTC. This chain uses TRBV7-8 with TRBJ2-5, with 9 positions matching TRBD1. J was trimmed by 4 bases and V by 1 base; bases with no gene match: 4. The CDR3 has 15 residues. Germline V gives CDR1 SGHVS, CDR2 FQNEAQ. The full variable domain, with the rest looked up from reference TRBV7-8 and TRBJ2-5, is GAGVSQSPRYKVAKRGQDVALRCDPISGHVSLFWYQQALGQGPEFLTYFQNEAQLDKSGLPSDRFFAERPEGSVSTLKIQRTQQEDSAVYLCASSLGGTGTETQYFGPGTRLLVL.

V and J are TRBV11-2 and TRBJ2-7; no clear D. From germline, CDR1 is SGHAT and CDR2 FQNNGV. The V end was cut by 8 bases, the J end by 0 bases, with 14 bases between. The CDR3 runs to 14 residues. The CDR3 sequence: CASRPRRDSYEQYF. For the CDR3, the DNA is TGTGCCAGCCGACCGCGAAGGGACTCCTACGAGCAGTACTTC. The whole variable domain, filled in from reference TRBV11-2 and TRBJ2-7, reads EAGVAQSPRYKIIEKRQSVAFWCNPISGHATLYWYQQILGQGPKLLIQFQNNGVVDDSQLPKDRFSAERLKGVDSTLKIQPAKLEDSAVYLCASRPRRDSYEQYFGPGTRLTVT.

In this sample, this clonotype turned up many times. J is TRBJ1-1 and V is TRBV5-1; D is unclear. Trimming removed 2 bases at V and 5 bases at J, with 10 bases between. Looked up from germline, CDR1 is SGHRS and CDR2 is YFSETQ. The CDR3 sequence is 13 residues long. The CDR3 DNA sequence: TGCGCCAGCAGCTTCGACCCTGGAACTGAAGCTTTCTTT. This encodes CASSFDPGTEAFF.

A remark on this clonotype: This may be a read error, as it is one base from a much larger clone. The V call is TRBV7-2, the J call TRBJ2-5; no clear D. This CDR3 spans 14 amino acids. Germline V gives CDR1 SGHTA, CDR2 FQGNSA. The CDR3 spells CASSLAWNLEPQYF. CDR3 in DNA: TGTGCCAGCAGCTTAGCCTGGAACCTAGAGCCCCAGTACTTC.

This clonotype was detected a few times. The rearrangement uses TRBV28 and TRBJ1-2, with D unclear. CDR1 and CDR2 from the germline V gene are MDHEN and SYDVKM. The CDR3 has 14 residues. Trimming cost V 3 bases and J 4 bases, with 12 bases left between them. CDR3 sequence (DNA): TGTGCCAGCAGTTTTTTTTCCAGTGGCTATGGCTACACCTTC. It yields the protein CASSFFSSGYGYTF.

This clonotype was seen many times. This CDR3 reads CASSYRVSMNTEAFF. The CDR3 DNA reads as TGTGCCAGCAGTTACAGGGTGTCGATGAACACTGAAGCTTTCTTT. This chain connects TRBV6-1 to TRBJ1-1, with D tentatively TRBD1 (6 bases). The germline V gene encodes CDR1 MNHNS and CDR2 SASEGT. The V end was cut by 5 bases, the J end by 0 bases, with 13 bases between. CDR3 length equals 15 residues.

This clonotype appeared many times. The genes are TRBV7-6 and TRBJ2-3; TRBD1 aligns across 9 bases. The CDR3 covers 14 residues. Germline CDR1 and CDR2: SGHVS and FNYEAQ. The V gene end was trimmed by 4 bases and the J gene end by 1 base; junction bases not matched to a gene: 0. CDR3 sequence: CASSWTGGTDTQYF. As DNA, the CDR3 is TGTGCCAGCAGCTGGACAGGGGGCACAGATACGCAGTATTTT.

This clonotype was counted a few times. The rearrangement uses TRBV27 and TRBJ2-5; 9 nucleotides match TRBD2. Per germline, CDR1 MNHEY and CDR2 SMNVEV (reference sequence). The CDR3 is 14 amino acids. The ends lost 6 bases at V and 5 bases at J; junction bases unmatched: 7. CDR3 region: CASRVAGVWETQYF. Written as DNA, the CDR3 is TGTGCCAGCAGGGTAGCGGGAGTATGGGAGACCCAGTACTTC.

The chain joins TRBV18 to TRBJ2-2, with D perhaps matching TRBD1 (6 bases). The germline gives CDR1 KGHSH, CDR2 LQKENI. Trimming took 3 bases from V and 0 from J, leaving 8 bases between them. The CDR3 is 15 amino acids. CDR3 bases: TGTGCCAGCTCACCGGACAGACCGAACACCGGGGAGCTGTTTTTT. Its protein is CASSPDRPNTGELFF.

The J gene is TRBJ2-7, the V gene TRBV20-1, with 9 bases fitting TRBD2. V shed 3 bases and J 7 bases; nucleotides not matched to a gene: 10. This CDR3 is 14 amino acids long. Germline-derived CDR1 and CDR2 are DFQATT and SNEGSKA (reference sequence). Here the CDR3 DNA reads TGCAGTGCTAGTCGGGTGGTAGCGGGAGCTGAGCAGTACTTC. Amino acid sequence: CSASRVVAGAEQYF.

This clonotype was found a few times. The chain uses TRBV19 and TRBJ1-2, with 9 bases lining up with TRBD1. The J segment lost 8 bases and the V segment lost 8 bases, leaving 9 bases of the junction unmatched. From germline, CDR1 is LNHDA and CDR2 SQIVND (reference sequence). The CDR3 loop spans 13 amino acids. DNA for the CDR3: TGTGCCAGTGGACAGGGGATAATGGGCGGCTACACCTTC. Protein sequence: CASGQGIMGGYTF.

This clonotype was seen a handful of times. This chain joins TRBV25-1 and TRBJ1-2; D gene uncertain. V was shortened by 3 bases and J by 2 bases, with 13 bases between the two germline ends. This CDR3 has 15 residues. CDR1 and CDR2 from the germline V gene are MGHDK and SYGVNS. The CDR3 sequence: CASSDLRTENYGYTF. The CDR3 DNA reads TGTGCCAGCAGTGATCTGCGGACGGAGAACTATGGCTACACCTTC.

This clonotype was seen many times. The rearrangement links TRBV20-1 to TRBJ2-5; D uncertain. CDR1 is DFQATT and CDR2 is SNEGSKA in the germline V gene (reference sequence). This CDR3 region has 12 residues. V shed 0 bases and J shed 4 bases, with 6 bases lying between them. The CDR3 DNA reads TGCAGTGCTAGAGATGATCGAGAGACCCAGTACTTC. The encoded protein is CSARDDRETQYF.

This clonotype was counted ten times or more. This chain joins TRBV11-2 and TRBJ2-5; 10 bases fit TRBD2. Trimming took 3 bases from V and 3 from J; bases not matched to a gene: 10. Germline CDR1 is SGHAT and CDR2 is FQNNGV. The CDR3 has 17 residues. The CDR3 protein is CASSFGLLAGLEETQYF. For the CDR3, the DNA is TGTGCCAGCAGCTTCGGGCTACTAGCGGGGTTGGAAGAGACCCAGTACTTC.

CDR3 DNA: TGTGCCTGGAGTTCCCTAGCGGGGCGCCGCACCGGGGAGCTGTTTTTT. This encodes CAWSSLAGRRTGELFF. This sequence joins TRBV30 and TRBJ2-2; 9 nucleotides agree with TRBD2. The V and J ends lost 2 bases and 4 bases, in that order; junction bases with no gene match: 8. This CDR3 comprises 16 residues. Per the germline V gene, CDR1 is GTSNPN and CDR2 is SVGIG (reference sequence).

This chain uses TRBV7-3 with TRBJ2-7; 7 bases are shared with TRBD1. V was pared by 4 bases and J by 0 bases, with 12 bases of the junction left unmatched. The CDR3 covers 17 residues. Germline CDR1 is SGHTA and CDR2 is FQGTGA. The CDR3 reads CASSSEVRGGLSYEQYF. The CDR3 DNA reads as TGTGCCAGCAGCTCGGAAGTCAGAGGGGGCCTCTCCTACGAGCAGTACTTC.

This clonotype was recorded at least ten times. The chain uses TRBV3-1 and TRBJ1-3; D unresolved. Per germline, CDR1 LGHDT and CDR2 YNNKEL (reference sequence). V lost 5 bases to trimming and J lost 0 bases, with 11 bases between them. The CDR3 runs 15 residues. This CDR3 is CASSVHWSSGNTIYF. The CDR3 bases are TGTGCCAGCAGCGTGCACTGGAGCTCTGGAAACACCATATATTTT.

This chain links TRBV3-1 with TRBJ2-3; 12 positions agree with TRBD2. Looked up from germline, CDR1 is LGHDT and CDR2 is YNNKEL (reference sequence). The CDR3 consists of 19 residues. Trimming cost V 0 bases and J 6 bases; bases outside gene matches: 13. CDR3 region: CASSQEGAGLAGPGDTQYF. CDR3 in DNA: TGTGCCAGCAGCCAAGAGGGGGCGGGACTAGCGGGTCCCGGGGATACGCAGTATTTT.

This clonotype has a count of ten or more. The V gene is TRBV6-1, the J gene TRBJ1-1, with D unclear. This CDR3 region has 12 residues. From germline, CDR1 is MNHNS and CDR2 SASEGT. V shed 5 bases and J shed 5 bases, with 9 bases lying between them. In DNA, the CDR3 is TGTGCCAGCAGTCCCCGGTGGACTGAAGCTTTCTTT. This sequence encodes CASSPRWTEAFF.

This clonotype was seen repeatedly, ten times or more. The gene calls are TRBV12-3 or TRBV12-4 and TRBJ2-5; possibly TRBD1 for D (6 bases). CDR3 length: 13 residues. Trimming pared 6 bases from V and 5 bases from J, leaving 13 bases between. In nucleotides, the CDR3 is TGTGCCAGCAGCTTGCAGGGGCCGGAGACCCAGTACTTC. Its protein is CASSLQGPETQYF.

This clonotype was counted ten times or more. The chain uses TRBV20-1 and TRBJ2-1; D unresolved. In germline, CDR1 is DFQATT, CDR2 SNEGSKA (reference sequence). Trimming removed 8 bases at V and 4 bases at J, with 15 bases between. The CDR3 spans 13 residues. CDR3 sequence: CSLHGRLYNEQFF. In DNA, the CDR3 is TGCAGTCTACATGGTAGGCTTTACAATGAGCAGTTCTTC.

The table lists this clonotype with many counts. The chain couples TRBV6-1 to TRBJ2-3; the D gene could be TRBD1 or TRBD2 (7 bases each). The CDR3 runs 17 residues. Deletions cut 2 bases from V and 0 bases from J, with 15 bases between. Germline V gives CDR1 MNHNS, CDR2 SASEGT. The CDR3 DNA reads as TGTGCCAGCAGTGAACTAGCAGGGGGGGGAAGCACAGATACGCAGTATTTT. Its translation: CASSELAGGGSTDTQYF.

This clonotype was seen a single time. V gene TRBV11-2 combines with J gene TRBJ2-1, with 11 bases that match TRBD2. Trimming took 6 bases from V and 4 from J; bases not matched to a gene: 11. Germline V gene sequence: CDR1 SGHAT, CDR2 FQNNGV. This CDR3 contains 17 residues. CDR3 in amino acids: CASRSHGASGGYNEQFF. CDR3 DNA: TGTGCCAGCAGATCCCACGGGGCTAGCGGGGGGTACAATGAGCAGTTCTTC.

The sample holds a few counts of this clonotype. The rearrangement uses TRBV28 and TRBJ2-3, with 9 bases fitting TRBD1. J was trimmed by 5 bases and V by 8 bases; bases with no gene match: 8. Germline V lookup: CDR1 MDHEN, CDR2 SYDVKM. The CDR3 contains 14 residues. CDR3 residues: CASGRDRVGDTQYF. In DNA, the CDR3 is TGTGCCAGCGGCCGGGACAGGGTTGGAGATACGCAGTATTTT.

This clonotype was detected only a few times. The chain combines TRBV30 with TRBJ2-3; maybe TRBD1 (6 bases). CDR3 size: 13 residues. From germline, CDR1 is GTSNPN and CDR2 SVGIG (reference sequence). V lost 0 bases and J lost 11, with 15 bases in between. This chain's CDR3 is CAWSVAKGDGQYF. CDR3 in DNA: TGTGCCTGGAGTGTAGCTAAGGGGGATGGGCAGTATTTT.

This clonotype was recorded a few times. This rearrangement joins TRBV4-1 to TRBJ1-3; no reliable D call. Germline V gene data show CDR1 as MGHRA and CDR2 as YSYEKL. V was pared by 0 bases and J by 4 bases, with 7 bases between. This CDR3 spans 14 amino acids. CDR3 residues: CASSQDRIGNTIYF. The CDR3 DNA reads TGCGCCAGCAGCCAAGACCGGATAGGAAACACCATATATTTT.

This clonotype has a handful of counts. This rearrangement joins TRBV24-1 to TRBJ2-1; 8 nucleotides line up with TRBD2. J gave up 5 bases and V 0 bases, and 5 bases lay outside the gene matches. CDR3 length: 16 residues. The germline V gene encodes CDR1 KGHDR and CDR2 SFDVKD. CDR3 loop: CATSDLYGTRDNEQFF. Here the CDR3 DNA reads TGTGCCACCAGTGATTTGTATGGGACTAGAGACAATGAGCAGTTCTTC.

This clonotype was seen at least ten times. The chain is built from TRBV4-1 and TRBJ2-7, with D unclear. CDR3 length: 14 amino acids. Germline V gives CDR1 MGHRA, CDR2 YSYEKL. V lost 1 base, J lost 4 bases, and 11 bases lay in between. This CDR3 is CASSQVNDGYEQYF. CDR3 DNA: TGCGCCAGCAGCCAAGTAAACGACGGTTACGAGCAGTACTTC.

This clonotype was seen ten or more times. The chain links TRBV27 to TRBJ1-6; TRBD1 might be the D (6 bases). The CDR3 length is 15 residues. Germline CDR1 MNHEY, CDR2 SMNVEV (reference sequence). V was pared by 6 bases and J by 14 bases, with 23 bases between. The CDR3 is CASSKTPRQAATLHF. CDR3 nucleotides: TGTGCCAGCAGCAAAACGCCAAGACAGGCGGCGACCCTCCACTTT.

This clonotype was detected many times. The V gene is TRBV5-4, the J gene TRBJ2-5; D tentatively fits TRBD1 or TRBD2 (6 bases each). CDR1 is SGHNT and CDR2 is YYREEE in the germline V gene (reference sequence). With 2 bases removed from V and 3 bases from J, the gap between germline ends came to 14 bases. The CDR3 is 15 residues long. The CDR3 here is CASSFQRRGEETQYF. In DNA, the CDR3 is TGTGCCAGCAGCTTTCAGCGGAGGGGGGAAGAGACCCAGTACTTC.